This T cell receptor beta chain was recovered during a study of human T cells and chemical hapten exposure. Specified time point: patch test 3, about 24 weeks after DPC sensitization. Treatment denoted: therapeutic diphenylcyclopropenone sensitization with weekly scalp DPC. Germline V gene sequence: CDR1 SGHTA, CDR2 FQGNSA. The J segment lost 7 bases and the V segment lost 3 bases, leaving 4 bases of the junction unmatched. The CDR3 consists of 14 residues. During construction of the library, unique molecular identifiers were attached to individual cDNA molecules for quantitative, reproducible TCR counting. TCRdb independently ran MiXCR on the RACE reads; one entry per CDR3 protein. The repertoire includes around 200,000 distinct CDR3 sequences, around a quarter of them detected once, and 2% to 2.5% sits in the top ten.

The chain uses TRBV7-2 and TRBJ2-1; 9 bases agree with TRBD2. The specimen comprised whole blood, sampled in connection with sensitization to the hapten diphenylcyclopropenone (DPC). The TCR sequence derives from a middle-aged woman with alopecia areata. Some clones in this sample may be carry-over from other donors' samples. Here the CDR3 reads CASSFSGSGNEQFF. DNA of the CDR3: TGTGCCAGCAGCTTTAGCGGGAGTGGGAATGAGCAGTTCTTC.